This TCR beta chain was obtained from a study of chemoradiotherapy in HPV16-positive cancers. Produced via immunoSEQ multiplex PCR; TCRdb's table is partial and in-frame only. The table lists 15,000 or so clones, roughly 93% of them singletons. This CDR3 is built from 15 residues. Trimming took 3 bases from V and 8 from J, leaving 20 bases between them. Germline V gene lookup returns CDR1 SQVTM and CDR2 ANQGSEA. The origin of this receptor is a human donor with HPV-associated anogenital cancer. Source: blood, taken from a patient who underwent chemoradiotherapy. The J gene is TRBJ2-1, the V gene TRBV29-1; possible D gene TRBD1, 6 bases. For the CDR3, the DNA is TGCAGCGTTGAGGGCCGGGACAAACTACTCGATGAGCAGTTCTTC. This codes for CSVEGRDKLLDEQFF.